This TCR beta chain was sequenced in a study of T-cell reconstitution after alpha-beta-depleted transplantation in children. Trimming shortened V by 2 bases and J by 0 bases, and 7 bases separated the two germline ends. This CDR3 is 15 amino acids long. Germline V gene data show CDR1 as MNHEY and CDR2 as SVGAGI. This clonotype was counted many times. Unique molecular identifiers were incorporated during preparation of the TCRbeta library. TCRdb re-called the PCR reads with MiXCR, one entry per CDR3 protein. The sample consists of about 610,000 distinct CDR3 sequences, about 10% of them appearing once.

This chain links TRBV6-5 with TRBJ2-2; D is uncertain. Sequenced here: PBMCs from the stem cell graft donor, sampled from the stem cell graft. The TCR comes from a human donor who donated a stem cell graft to a child with acute myeloid leukemia. As DNA, the CDR3 is TGTGCCAGCAGTTACAGAAGTTCGAACACCGGGGAGCTGTTTTTT. Protein: CASSYRSSNTGELFF.